Reported below is one T cell receptor (beta chain). Its antigen is as yet unknown. This specimen comes from a study of cytomegalovirus exposure and HLA in healthy donors. 13 Jbeta primers and 60 Vbeta primers were used for the PCR. The data were produced by immunoSEQ multiplex PCR, yet TCRdb's version contains in-frame clones alone and is incomplete. The sample table includes about 130,000 clones. Per germline, CDR1 LNHDA and CDR2 SQIVND (reference sequence). V dropped 4 bases and J dropped 12; count of bases not matched to a gene: 10. CDR3 length equals 14 residues. Whole-study findings and limits: V- and J-gene trimming of TCR beta was linked (in a later analysis) to a missense DCLRE1C variant. Most CMV-associated TCR beta chains were later found to appear HLA-restricted. HLA alleles were associated with 16,000 or so TCR beta sequences in a later analysis at 0.05 false discovery rate.

The TCR comes from an older woman in good health and CMV-seronegative. This chain joins TRBV19 and TRBJ2-1, with 9 nucleotides matching TRBD2. The sequencing sample was made of PBMCs. The DNA of the CDR3 is TGTGCCAGTAGTAATAGCGGGGGAAGGGTCGGGCAGTTCTTC. It yields the protein CASSNSGGRVGQFF.